These 8 T cell receptor beta chains were all obtained from the same sample, sequenced in a study of OX40 agonist ivuxolimab in advanced cancers. Only in-frame clones appear in the TCRdb table, and some are missing; sequencing was by immunoSEQ multiplex PCR. This sample has tens of thousands of clones, with approximately 80% found just once. The sequences come from CD4+ or CD8+ T cells sorted from blood, collected in a trial of the OX40 agonist ivuxolimab. Source of these receptors: an adult with an advanced solid tumor such as melanoma, head and neck, liver or kidney cancer.

The CDR3 region is CASSPGWGSSYEQYF. The CDR3 DNA is TGCGCCAGCAGCCCGGGCTGGGGAAGCTCCTACGAGCAGTACTTC. The chain uses TRBV5-1 and TRBJ2-7; unclear D gene. Trimming took 4 bases from V and 0 from J, leaving 14 bases between them. CDR1 is SGHRS and CDR2 is YFSETQ in the germline V gene. The CDR3 length is 15 residues.

The V and J genes are TRBV7-2 and TRBJ1-5; the D is unclear. With 6 bases removed from V and 6 bases from J, the gap between germline ends came to 9 bases. The germline V gene has CDR1 SGHTA and CDR2 FQGNSA. The CDR3 runs 12 residues. CDR3 sequence reads: CASSYMGQPQHF. In DNA, the CDR3 is TGTGCCAGCAGTTATATGGGTCAGCCCCAGCATTTT. Supplemented by reference TRBV7-2 and TRBJ1-5, the full variable domain reads GAGVSQSPSNKVTEKGKDVELRCDPISGHTALYWYRQSLGQGLEFLIYFQGNSAPDKSGLPSDRFSAERTGGSVSTLTIQRTQQEDSAVYLCASSYMGQPQHFGDGTRLSIL.

The J gene is TRBJ1-2, the V gene TRBV7-2; TRBD1 agrees at 11 bases. CDR1 and CDR2 (germline): SGHTA, FQGNSA. The CDR3 contains 16 residues. With V trimmed by 3 bases and J by 4 bases, 7 bases remained unmatched. The CDR3 region is CASSFGTGGFSYGYTF. The CDR3, as DNA: TGTGCCAGCAGCTTTGGGACAGGGGGATTCAGCTATGGCTACACCTTC.

This clone appeared a single time. The gene calls are TRBV4-1 and TRBJ2-5; 9 nucleotides match TRBD1. The trim removed 2 bases at V and 2 bases at J, leaving 6 bases unmatched. This CDR3 spans 16 amino acids. The V gene's germline CDR1 is MGHRA and CDR2 YSYEKL. Here the CDR3 DNA reads TGCGCCAGCAGCCAACCCGGGACAGGGATACAAGAGACCCAGTACTTC. Residues: CASSQPGTGIQETQYF.

V gene TRBV11-2 combines with J gene TRBJ1-5; D perhaps matches TRBD1 (5 bases). The CDR3 has 14 residues. The germline gives CDR1 SGHAT, CDR2 FQNNGV. With 5 bases removed from V and 7 bases from J, the gap between germline ends came to 15 bases. The CDR3: CASSETGLRQPQHF. The CDR3 DNA reads as TGTGCCAGCAGCGAAACAGGCCTTCGGCAGCCCCAGCATTTT.

In this sample, this clone turned up once. The CDR3 loop reads CASSFVQGGLQQYF. CDR3 DNA: TGCGCCAGCAGCTTCGTACAGGGGGGCCTTCAGCAGTACTTC. The chain links TRBV5-1 to TRBJ2-7; 8 nucleotides agree with TRBD1. Germline V gene lookup returns CDR1 SGHRS and CDR2 YFSETQ. Losses at the gene ends were 2 bases for V and 8 bases for J; bases not matched to a gene: 9. The CDR3 is 14 amino acids.

This clone was picked up one time. The rearrangement joins TRBV11-2 to TRBJ1-1, with a weak D call TRBD1 (6 bases). This CDR3 spans 14 amino acids. V lost 3 bases to trimming and J lost 4 bases, with 12 bases between them. CDR1 is SGHAT, CDR2 FQNNGV, per germline. The CDR3 loop reads CASSFHREVTEAFF. In DNA, the CDR3 is TGTGCCAGCAGCTTCCACAGGGAGGTCACTGAAGCTTTCTTT.

The genes are TRBV5-8 and TRBJ2-7; 7 nucleotides match TRBD2. This CDR3 is built from 15 residues. The germline CDR1 and CDR2 sequences are SGHTS and YDEGEE. Trimming at V came to 6 bases and at J to 6 bases, leaving 15 bases not matched to a gene. In DNA, the CDR3 is TGTGCCAGCAATAAGCGGACACCAGGGAGGGGCGAGCAGTACTTC. Its protein product is CASNKRTPGRGEQYF.